The 10 T cell receptor beta chains presented below share a single source sample, sequenced in a study of T cells in Graves' hyperthyroidism and ophthalmopathy. Amplification yielded TCR beta CDR3 regions, with RNA transcripts as the source. HTBI primers were employed in a first-round RT-PCR of the TCR CDR3. One entry per CDR3 protein results from TCRdb running MiXCR on the multiplex PCR reads. This table has roughly 740,000 distinct CDR3 sequences, 16% appearing once. Sequenced: blood. All receptors come from a man aged 18 to 29 with Graves' hyperthyroidism.

As concerns this clonotype: A much larger clone sits a single nucleotide away, making a read error possible. The chain combines TRBV28 with TRBJ2-3; no clear D gene. From germline, CDR1 is MDHEN and CDR2 SYDVKM. This CDR3 spans 14 amino acids. The CDR3 nucleotides read TGTGCCAGCAGTTTCCAACCGAGTGGGGATACGCATTATTTT. Residues: CASSFQPSGDTHYF.

The V and J genes are TRBV12-5 and TRBJ2-5, with D tentatively TRBD1 or TRBD2 (5 bases each). Between the trimmed V and J ends, which lost 8 bases and 5 bases, there was a span of 21 bases. Germline-derived CDR1 and CDR2 are LGHNT and FRNRAP. This CDR3 has 15 amino acids. The CDR3: CASRPGRSQRETQYF. CDR3 DNA: TGTGCTAGTCGCCCGGGGCGATCCCAGCGGGAGACCCAGTACTTC.

This clonotype has more than one count but fewer than ten. J is TRBJ2-3 and V is TRBV20-1; D is unclear. The CDR3 is 13 amino acids. The V end was cut by 2 bases, the J end by 0 bases, with 6 bases between. Germline CDR1 DFQATT, CDR2 SNEGSKA (reference sequence). This CDR3 reads CSARRPSTDTQYF. Written as DNA, the CDR3 is TGCAGTGCTAGACGACCCAGCACAGATACGCAGTATTTT.

This clonotype was seen many times. CDR3 sequence: CASNPPTGTGELFF. Written as DNA, the CDR3 is TGTGCCAGCAACCCCCCAACGGGTACCGGGGAGCTGTTTTTT. J is TRBJ2-2 and V is TRBV7-9, with no clear D. The CDR3 runs 14 residues. Trimming left V 7 bases short and J 5 bases short, with 14 bases between. Germline-derived CDR1 and CDR2 are SEHNR and FQNEAQ (reference sequence). The full variable domain, with the rest looked up from reference TRBV7-9 and TRBJ2-2, is DTGVSQNPRHKITKRGQNVTFRCDPISEHNRLYWYRQTLGQGPEFLTYFQNEAQLEKSRLLSDRFSAERPKGSFSTLEIQRTEQGDSAMYLCASNPPTGTGELFFGEGSRLTVL.

This clonotype appeared once. The rearrangement links TRBV10-3 to TRBJ2-7; D is undetermined. Germline CDR1 is ENHRY and CDR2 is SYGVKD. Trimming removed 2 bases from V and 2 bases from J, with 7 bases in between. The CDR3 is 13 residues long. The CDR3 coding sequence is TGTGCCATCAGTGAGACGATCACCTACGAGCAGTACTTC. It yields the protein CAISETITYEQYF.

The chain uses TRBV5-4 and TRBJ1-2; 7 bases are a match to TRBD1. The CDR3 spans 14 residues. CDR1 is SGHNT, CDR2 YYREEE, per germline (reference sequence). The V and J ends lost 4 bases and 10 bases, in that order; junction bases with no gene match: 13. CDR3 nucleotides: TGTGCCAGCAGCCCCGGGACAGTCAGAACCTCCTACACCTTC. This sequence encodes CASSPGTVRTSYTF.

Many counts were recorded for this clonotype. The chain combines TRBV11-2 with TRBJ1-5, with 7 bases aligning to TRBD1. There are 17 residues in the CDR3. The trim removed 2 bases at V and 1 base at J, leaving 8 bases unmatched. The germline gives CDR1 SGHAT, CDR2 FQNNGV. The CDR3 protein is CASSLSTGFDSNQPQHF. The CDR3 DNA reads as TGTGCCAGCAGCTTATCGACAGGGTTTGACAGCAATCAGCCCCAGCATTTT.

Remarks on this clonotype: One junction end does not reproduce the germline sequence, and a read error may be involved. The V and J genes are TRBV20-1 and TRBJ2-3; TRBD2 aligns across 12 bases. CDR3 length: 16 amino acids. CDR1 and CDR2 (germline): DFQATT, SNEGSKA (reference sequence). The CDR3 bases are TGCAGTGCTAGAGTGACTAGCGGGAGTGGCACAGATACACAGTATTTT. Protein: CSARVTSGSGTDTQYF.

This sequence joins TRBV12-3 or TRBV12-4 and TRBJ2-1, with TRBD2 matching over 13 bases. This CDR3 contains 13 residues. J lost 9 bases, V lost 6 bases, and 2 bases had no gene match. Here the CDR3 reads CASRTSGRTEQFF. The CDR3 nucleotides read TGTGCCAGCAGGACTAGCGGGAGGACTGAGCAGTTCTTC.

This clonotype has more than one count but fewer than ten. The V gene is TRBV3-1, the J gene TRBJ1-2; D is uncertain. The CDR3 totals 12 residues. V was trimmed by 4 bases and J by 3 bases, leaving 6 bases between them. CDR1 is LGHDT and CDR2 is YNNKEL in the germline V gene (reference sequence). CDR3 DNA: TGTGCCAGCAGCCGGGGAGACTATGGCTACACCTTC. It is translated as CASSRGDYGYTF. The entire variable domain, with the rest obtained from reference TRBV3-1 and TRBJ1-2, is as follows: DTAVSQTPKYLVTQMGNDKSIKCEQNLGHDTMYWYKQDSKKFLKIMFSYNNKELIINETVPNRFSPKSPDKAHLNLHINSLELGDSAVYFCASSRGDYGYTFGSGTRLTVV.